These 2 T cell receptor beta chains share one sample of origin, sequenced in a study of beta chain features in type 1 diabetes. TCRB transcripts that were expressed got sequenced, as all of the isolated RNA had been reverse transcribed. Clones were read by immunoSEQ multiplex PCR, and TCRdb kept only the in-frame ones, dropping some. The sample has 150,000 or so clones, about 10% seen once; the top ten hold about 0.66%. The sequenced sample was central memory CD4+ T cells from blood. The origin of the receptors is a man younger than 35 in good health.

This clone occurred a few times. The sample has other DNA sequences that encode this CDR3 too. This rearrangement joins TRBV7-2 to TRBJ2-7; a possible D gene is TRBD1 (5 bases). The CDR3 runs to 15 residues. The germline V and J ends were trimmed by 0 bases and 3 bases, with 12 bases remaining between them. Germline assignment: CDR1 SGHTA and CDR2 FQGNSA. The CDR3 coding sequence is TGTGCCAGCAGCTTAGCAAGGGGATCGGGCTACGAGCAGTACTTC. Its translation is CASSLARGSGYEQYF.

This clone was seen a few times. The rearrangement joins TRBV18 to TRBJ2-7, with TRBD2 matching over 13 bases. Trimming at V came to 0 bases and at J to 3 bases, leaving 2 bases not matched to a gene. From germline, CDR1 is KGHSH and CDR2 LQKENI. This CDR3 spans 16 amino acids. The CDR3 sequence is CASSPPTSGGIYEQYF. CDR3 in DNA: TGTGCCAGCTCACCACCGACTAGCGGGGGGATCTACGAGCAGTACTTC.